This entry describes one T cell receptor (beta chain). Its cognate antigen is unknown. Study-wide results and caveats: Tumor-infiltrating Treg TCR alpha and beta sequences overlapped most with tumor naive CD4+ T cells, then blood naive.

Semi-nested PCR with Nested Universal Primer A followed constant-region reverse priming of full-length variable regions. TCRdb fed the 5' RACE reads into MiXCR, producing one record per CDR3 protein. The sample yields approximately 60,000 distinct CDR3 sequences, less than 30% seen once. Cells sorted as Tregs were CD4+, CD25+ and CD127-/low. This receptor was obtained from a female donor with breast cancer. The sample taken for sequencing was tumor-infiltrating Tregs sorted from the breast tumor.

DNA for the CDR3: TGTGCCAGCAGCTCGACAGACACCAATCAGCCCCAGCATTTT. Translating it yields CASSSTDTNQPQHF. This sequence joins TRBV7-8 and TRBJ1-5, with D maybe TRBD1 (5 bases). The germline V and J ends were trimmed by 4 bases and 3 bases, with 10 bases remaining between them. CDR1 is SGHVS and CDR2 is FQNEAQ in the germline V gene. CDR3 length: 14 amino acids.